The clone carrying this T cell receptor beta chain was recorded at least ten times. The antigen remains unidentified. This sample was taken from a study of T cell repertoires in cytomegalovirus infection. General study results and limits: Dominating the ex vivo response were HLA-C-restricted CMV-specific TCR beta clonotypes.

TCRdb used MiXCR to reprocess the reads, holding one entry per CDR3 protein. The sample includes about 830,000 distinct CDR3 sequences, about 31% of them seen just once. Losses at the gene ends were 1 base for V and 4 bases for J; bases not matched to a gene: 9. The CDR3 spans 17 residues. The germline V gene has CDR1 SGHTA and CDR2 FQGNSA. Here the sequenced sample was cultured CD8+ T cells from PBMCs, taken from culture after CMV antigen stimulation. This chain joins TRBV7-2 and TRBJ2-3; 9 bases are shared with TRBD2. The sequence came from a human donor in good health (CMV status not recorded). Some clones in this sample may be carry-over from other donors' samples. CDR3 sequence (DNA): TGTGCCAGCAGCTTAGTCGGCGGGGGGGCCCGGGCAGATACGCAGTATTTT. Protein sequence: CASSLVGGGARADTQYF.